These 19 T cell receptor beta chains were all obtained from the same sample, sequenced in a study of shared clonotypes between healthy human individuals. TCRdb's table, derived via immunoSEQ multiplex PCR, lists solely in-frame clones and lacks some. The sample holds over a million clones, roughly 96% seen once. The specimen sequenced was naive CD4+ T cells sorted from blood. As to subset: CD45RA+ positively selected. The receptors shown here come from a man younger than 45 in good health.

This chain connects TRBV5-1 to TRBJ1-4, with D possibly being TRBD1 (5 bases). Between the trimmed V and J ends, which lost 0 bases and 7 bases, there was a span of 13 bases. CDR1 is SGHRS, CDR2 YFSETQ, per germline. The CDR3 has 15 amino acids. CDR3 DNA sequence: TGCGCCAGCAGCTTGGCCGACAGAAACTTTGAAAAACTGTTTTTT. Protein: CASSLADRNFEKLFF.

The rearrangement uses TRBV7-9 and TRBJ2-3, with D hard to call. CDR1 is SEHNR, CDR2 FQNEAQ, per germline (reference sequence). V shed 5 bases and J shed 1 base, with 7 bases lying between them. The CDR3 covers 13 residues. The CDR3 DNA is TGTGCCAGCAGCCTCATGGGCACAGATACGCAGTATTTT. Protein: CASSLMGTDTQYF.

The CDR3 reads CASSLDAGTTYEQYF. The CDR3 region has the DNA TGCGCCAGCAGCTTGGACGCCGGGACTACCTACGAGCAGTACTTC. The V and J genes are TRBV5-1 and TRBJ2-7; 7 positions agree with TRBD2. Per the germline V gene, CDR1 is SGHRS and CDR2 is YFSETQ. The length of the CDR3 is 15 residues. Germline trimming cut 0 bases from V and 2 bases from J; bases unmatched to any gene: 5.

Note on this clone: Other DNA sequences within the sample encode an identical CDR3. The CDR3 region has the DNA TGTGCCAGCAGCTACAGTTACGAGCAGTACTTC. Translating gives CASSYSYEQYF. The chain couples TRBV28 to TRBJ2-7; D is undetermined. Trimming took 6 bases from V and 4 from J, leaving 7 bases between them. Per germline, CDR1 MDHEN and CDR2 SYDVKM. The CDR3 spans 11 residues.

The CDR3 loop reads CASSWDSPMEQFF. The CDR3 DNA reads as TGTGCCAGCAGCTGGGACTCGCCGATGGAGCAGTTCTTC. The rearrangement joins TRBV5-8 to TRBJ2-1, with D possibly matching TRBD2 (6 bases). This CDR3 region has 13 residues. Germline lookup yields CDR1 SGHTS and CDR2 YDEGEE. V was pared by 3 bases and J by 10 bases, with 14 bases between.

The V call is TRBV9, the J call TRBJ2-7; D is possibly TRBD1 (5 bases). Trimming cost V 0 bases and J 2 bases, with 12 bases left between them. Looked up from germline, CDR1 is SGDLS and CDR2 is YYNGEE. CDR3 length equals 15 residues. CDR3 bases: TGTGCCAGCAGCGTAGAAGCAGGGTCTACCTACGAGCAGTACTTC. Translating gives CASSVEAGSTYEQYF.

The chain combines TRBV6-5 with TRBJ2-2, with TRBD2 matching 7 bases. Germline CDR1 MNHEY, CDR2 SVGAGI. Trimming cost V 6 bases and J 7 bases; bases outside gene matches: 11. The CDR3 has 15 amino acids. CDR3 nucleotide sequence: TGTGCCAGCAGGGCTATGACTAGCCGGGACGGGGAGCTGTTTTTT. This gives the protein CASRAMTSRDGELFF.

The rearrangement joins TRBV29-1 to TRBJ2-3; 8 bases match TRBD2. Germline V gene data show CDR1 as SQVTM and CDR2 as ANQGSEA. The CDR3 extends over 13 amino acids. V lost 4 bases and J lost 4; bases outside the gene matches: 4. In DNA, the CDR3 is TGCAGCGTTGGAGGACTAGCCGCAGATACGCAGTATTTT. Translation gives CSVGGLAADTQYF.

The chain is built from TRBV30 and TRBJ2-2; D unclear. Germline-derived CDR1 and CDR2 are GTSNPN and SVGIG (reference sequence). The length of the CDR3 is 16 residues. Trimming removed 0 bases at V and 5 bases at J, with 16 bases between. The CDR3, as DNA: TGTGCCTGGAGTGTACCCGGTATCCCTCCTACCGGGGAGCTGTTTTTT. Amino acid sequence: CAWSVPGIPPTGELFF.

The chain uses TRBV5-1 and TRBJ2-3; no definite D call. Trimming took 4 bases from V and 3 from J, leaving 9 bases between them. This CDR3 comprises 13 residues. CDR1 and CDR2 (germline): SGHRS, YFSETQ. Here the CDR3 DNA reads TGCGCCAGCAGCCTGGAACAGACAGATACGCAGTATTTT. This sequence encodes CASSLEQTDTQYF.

The chain carries TRBV7-9 and TRBJ2-7; D not resolved. Germline V CDR1 and CDR2: SEHNR, FQNEAQ (reference sequence). V lost 3 bases to trimming and J lost 8 bases, with 11 bases between them. The length of the CDR3 is 12 residues. The CDR3 region is CASSFGQEKQYF. For the CDR3, the DNA is TGTGCCAGCAGCTTCGGGCAGGAGAAGCAGTACTTC.

The chain uses TRBV5-4 and TRBJ1-3, with D perhaps matching TRBD1 (5 bases). The V end lost 4 bases, the J end lost 0 bases, and 14 bases lay between the germline ends. CDR3 length: 16 residues. Germline CDR1 is SGHNT and CDR2 is YYREEE (reference sequence). The DNA of the CDR3 is TGTGCCAGCAGCCCCGACAGACCCTCCTCTGGAAACACCATATATTTT. Its translation: CASSPDRPSSGNTIYF.

The rearrangement joins TRBV19 to TRBJ2-7; 12 nucleotides line up with TRBD1. This CDR3 contains 15 residues. Germline-derived CDR1 and CDR2 are LNHDA and SQIVND (reference sequence). V dropped 5 bases and J dropped 6; count of bases not matched to a gene: 8. This CDR3 is CASSPRDRGPFEQYF. DNA of the CDR3: TGTGCCAGTAGTCCCCGGGACAGGGGGCCTTTCGAGCAGTACTTC.

The rearrangement uses TRBV15 and TRBJ2-1; D gene unclear. Trimming took 1 base from V and 0 from J, leaving 10 bases between them. CDR1 and CDR2 from the germline V gene are LNHNV and YYDKDF (reference sequence). CDR3 length equals 16 residues. The CDR3 DNA reads TGTGCCACCAGCAGAGTAAGGTTAAGCTCCTACAATGAGCAGTTCTTC. Protein product: CATSRVRLSSYNEQFF.

The genes are TRBV28 and TRBJ2-1; D gene uncertain. The CDR3 runs 14 residues. Deletions cut 5 bases from V and 4 bases from J, with 12 bases between. Germline V gene data show CDR1 as MDHEN and CDR2 as SYDVKM. The CDR3 region has the DNA TGTGCCAGCAGTCGAGCCCCTAAGTACAATGAGCAGTTCTTC. Encoded protein: CASSRAPKYNEQFF.

The chain has TRBV5-4 and TRBJ2-7; tentative D call: TRBD1 (5 bases). Trimming shortened V by 4 bases and J by 0 bases, and 20 bases separated the two germline ends. The CDR3 contains 17 residues. Germline lookup yields CDR1 SGHNT and CDR2 YYREEE (reference sequence). The CDR3 bases are TGTGCCAGCAGCCTTGCCTTGGGGCAGGCCTTCTCCTACGAGCAGTACTTC. The encoded protein is CASSLALGQAFSYEQYF.

The rearrangement links TRBV5-6 to TRBJ2-7; weak D call: TRBD2 (6 bases). Germline V gene sequence: CDR1 SGHDT, CDR2 YYEEEE. CDR3 length: 13 residues. The germline V and J ends were trimmed by 4 bases and 6 bases, with 14 bases remaining between them. The DNA for the CDR3 is TGTGCCAGCAGCCACCGGGACTCGTCCGAGCAGTACTTC. Its translation: CASSHRDSSEQYF. Full variable domain (remainder filled in from reference TRBV5-6 and TRBJ2-7): DAGVTQSPTHLIKTRGQQVTLRCSPKSGHDTVSWYQQALGQGPQFIFQYYEEEERQRGNFPDRFSGHQFPNYSSELNVNALLLGDSALYLCASSHRDSSEQYFGPGTRLTVT.

This chain links TRBV7-3 with TRBJ1-3; D not resolved. The CDR3 spans 15 residues. Germline V CDR1 and CDR2: SGHTA, FQGTGA. V was clipped by 1 base and J by 1 base, with 8 bases between them. The CDR3 bases are TGTGCCAGCAGCTTAAGTCCACAATCTGGAAACACCATATATTTT. Protein product: CASSLSPQSGNTIYF.

V is TRBV5-4 and J is TRBJ1-1; TRBD1 might be the D (5 bases). Trimming took off 4 bases at V and 4 bases at J, with 11 bases between the two ends. From germline, CDR1 is SGHNT and CDR2 YYREEE (reference sequence). The CDR3 is 13 residues long. CDR3 bases: TGTGCCAGCAGCCCACAGGTGAGCACTGAAGCTTTCTTT. It is translated as CASSPQVSTEAFF.